The next 7 T cell receptor beta chains were all read from a single sample in a study of T cell clonotyping in hematopoietic cell transplantation. Measured with immunoSEQ multiplex PCR; TCRdb has only the in-frame clones, and not every one. The table shows roughly 13,000 clones, with 95% to 98% occurring only once. This sample comprised peripheral blood mononuclear cells, obtained 30 days after allogeneic stem cell transplant. These receptors all stem from a female patient aged 50-59 years who had an allogeneic stem cell transplant from an unrelated donor, so T cells may come from the graft donor. Some clones in this sample may be carry-over from other donors' samples.

This chain uses TRBV5-1 with TRBJ2-6; TRBD1 is a possible D gene (5 bases). The CDR3 spans 18 residues. Looked up from germline, CDR1 is SGHRS and CDR2 is YFSETQ. Trimming cost V 5 bases and J 0 bases, with 18 bases left between them. The CDR3 sequence: CASSQGRGRSSGANVLTF. CDR3 coding DNA: TGCGCCAGCAGTCAGGGCCGAGGACGGAGCTCTGGGGCCAACGTCCTGACTTTC.

The rearrangement joins TRBV29-1 to TRBJ2-2; no clear D gene. The V gene lost 1 base and the J gene lost 0 bases, with 12 bases spanning the gap. This CDR3 region has 16 residues. Germline values: CDR1 SQVTM, CDR2 ANQGSEA. The CDR3 reads CSVEGSAKANTGELFF. The CDR3 nucleotides are TGCAGCGTTGAAGGATCAGCGAAAGCGAACACCGGGGAGCTGTTTTTT.

This clone has just one count. The chain recombines TRBV9 with TRBJ1-3; D unresolved. Germline V gives CDR1 SGDLS, CDR2 YYNGEE. The CDR3 totals 15 residues. Trimming shortened V by 3 bases and J by 4 bases, and 14 bases separated the two germline ends. The CDR3 spells CASSASWESGNTIYF. Written as DNA, the CDR3 is TGTGCCAGCAGCGCCTCCTGGGAATCAGGAAACACCATATATTTT.

This chain links TRBV7-9 with TRBJ2-5; TRBD1 agrees at 7 bases. The ends lost 2 bases at V and 0 bases at J; junction bases unmatched: 6. The germline gives CDR1 SEHNR, CDR2 FQNEAQ (reference sequence). The CDR3 is 16 amino acids. The chain's CDR3 is CASSLSGDRDQETQYF. The CDR3 DNA reads as TGTGCCAGCAGCTTATCGGGTGACAGGGACCAAGAGACCCAGTACTTC. Together with reference TRBV7-9 and TRBJ2-5, the CDR3 gives the full variable domain: DTGVSQNPRHKITKRGQNVTFRCDPISEHNRLYWYRQTLGQGPEFLTYFQNEAQLEKSRLLSDRFSAERPKGSFSTLEIQRTEQGDSAMYLCASSLSGDRDQETQYFGPGTRLLVL.

This clone was detected once. This chain connects TRBV5-1 to TRBJ2-7, with D possibly being TRBD1 (5 bases). The CDR3 is 13 amino acids. CDR1 and CDR2 (germline): SGHRS, YFSETQ. V lost 0 bases and J lost 2, with 6 bases in between. CDR3 loop: CASSLEGTYEQYF. As DNA, the CDR3 is TGCGCCAGCAGCTTGGAGGGGACCTACGAGCAGTACTTC.

The gene calls are TRBV2 and TRBJ1-3; D is undetermined. The CDR3 is 13 residues long. V was clipped by 4 bases and J by 2 bases, with 6 bases between them. Germline-derived CDR1 and CDR2 are SNHLY and FYNNEI. CDR3 residues: CASSVLAGNTIYF. In nucleotides, the CDR3 is TGTGCCAGCAGTGTTCTGGCTGGAAACACCATATATTTT.

J is TRBJ1-4 and V is TRBV19, with D possibly matching TRBD1 (6 bases). The ends were cut back, 3 bases at V and 4 bases at J, with 9 bases in the middle. The CDR3 runs to 14 residues. In germline, CDR1 is LNHDA, CDR2 SQIVND (reference sequence). CDR3 DNA: TGTGCCAGTAGTATCCAGGACAGTAATGAAAAACTGTTTTTT. Its translation is CASSIQDSNEKLFF.